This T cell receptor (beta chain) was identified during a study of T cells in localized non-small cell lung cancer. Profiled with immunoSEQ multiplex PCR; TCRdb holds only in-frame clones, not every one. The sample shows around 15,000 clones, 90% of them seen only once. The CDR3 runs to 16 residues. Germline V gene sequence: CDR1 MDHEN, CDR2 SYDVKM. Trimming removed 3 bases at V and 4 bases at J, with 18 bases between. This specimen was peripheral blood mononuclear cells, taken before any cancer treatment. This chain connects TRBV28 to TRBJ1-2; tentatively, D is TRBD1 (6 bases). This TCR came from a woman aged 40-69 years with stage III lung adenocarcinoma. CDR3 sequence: CASSLALGGTRYGYTF. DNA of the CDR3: TGTGCCAGCAGTTTGGCCCTGGGGGGGACACGCTATGGCTACACCTTC.